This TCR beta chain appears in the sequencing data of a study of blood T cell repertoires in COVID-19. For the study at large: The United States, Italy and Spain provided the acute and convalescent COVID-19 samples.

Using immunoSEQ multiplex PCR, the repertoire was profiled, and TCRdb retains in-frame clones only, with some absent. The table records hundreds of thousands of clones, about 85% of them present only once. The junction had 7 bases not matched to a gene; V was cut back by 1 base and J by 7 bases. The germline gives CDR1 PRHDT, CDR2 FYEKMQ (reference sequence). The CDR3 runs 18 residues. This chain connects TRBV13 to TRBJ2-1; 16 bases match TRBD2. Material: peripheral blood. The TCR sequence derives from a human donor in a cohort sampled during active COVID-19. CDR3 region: CASSLVGTSGRGWNEQFF. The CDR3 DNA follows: TGTGCCAGCAGCTTAGTGGGGACTAGCGGGAGGGGTTGGAATGAGCAGTTCTTC.